This TCR beta chain was profiled in a study of OX40 agonist ivuxolimab in advanced cancers. The repertoire was sequenced with immunoSEQ multiplex PCR; TCRdb's copy has only in-frame clones and lacks some. The table includes approximately 50,000 clones, around 80% detected once. Trimming cost V 5 bases and J 5 bases, with 18 bases left between them. This CDR3 spans 15 amino acids. Germline CDR1 LNHDA, CDR2 SQIVND (reference sequence). The genes are TRBV19 and TRBJ1-1, with D perhaps TRBD1 (5 bases). Here the sequenced sample was CD4+ or CD8+ T cells sorted from blood, taken in a trial of the OX40 agonist ivuxolimab. This receptor was taken from an adult with an advanced solid tumor such as melanoma, head and neck, liver or kidney cancer. The chain's CDR3 is CASSGGTRRGTEAFF. The CDR3 DNA is TGTGCCAGTAGTGGGGGGACGCGCAGAGGGACTGAAGCTTTCTTT.